One T cell receptor beta chain is described in this entry. Its antigen remains unidentified. Amplification used 60 Vbeta primers and 13 Jbeta primers. Repertoires were generated with immunoSEQ multiplex PCR, while TCRdb's copy carries only in-frame clones and drops some. The top ten hold around 4.8% of the sample, which has approximately 180,000 clones, approximately 80% seen once. Healthy individuals who donated bone marrow served as the donors. The data derive from a study of cytomegalovirus exposure and HLA in healthy donors. Study-wide points: By HLA locus, TCR association rates varied in a later analysis, with DRB1 showing the most and HLA-C the fewest.

CDR1 is MNHNS and CDR2 is SASEGT in the germline V gene. V lost 1 base, J lost 0 bases, and 7 bases lay in between. This CDR3 is built from 14 residues. The rearrangement links TRBV6-1 to TRBJ2-7, with D unresolved. Sequenced input: PBMCs. This clonotype was obtained from a man younger than 35 in good health and CMV-seronegative. CDR3 region: CASSEDRNSYEQYF. The CDR3, as DNA: TGTGCCAGCAGTGAAGACAGAAACTCCTACGAGCAGTACTTC.